This T cell receptor (beta chain) originates from a study of T cells expressing NK-cell markers (dated by TCRdb to about 2020). Regarding the research as a whole: Roughly 8 donors provided sorted CD3+CD56+NKG2C+, CD3+CD56+NKG2C- and CD3+CD56-NKG2C+ T-cell subsets, whose TCR beta-chain repertoires were profiled. Seven of the eight sequenced donors were HCMV-seropositive and one was HCMV-seronegative. Randomly selected healthy volunteers, three men and five women, were used as the eight sequenced donors. Sequencing of the libraries produced 2 x 150 bp reads on Illumina HiSeq 2000/2500, MiSeq or NextSeq. Broader findings and caveats from the paper: In several donors, the dominant CD3+CD56+NKG2C+ clonotypes were found to rank among the top 10 CD8+ clonotypes and to make up about 1.0-7.5% of CD8+ T cells. Whether the expanded NKG2C-expressing T cell clones were specific for HCMV antigens was left unclear. Those dominant clonotypes were again the most abundant among CD3+CD56-NKG2C+ cells in four donors, at roughly 25-60.1%.

To determine HCMV serostatus, a commercial ELISA kit was used to detect HCMV-specific IgG in serum. Peripheral blood mononuclear cells were isolated from blood by Ficoll density gradient centrifugation. Concerning this clonotype itself: The specificity of this receptor is unknown.

The CDR3 contains 12 residues, cysteine and phenylalanine counted. The DNA is unrecorded. CDR1 and CDR2, looked up from the germline V gene, are SQVTM and ANQGSEA. Sequencing used an Illumina HiSeq 2000. TCR beta cDNA libraries were made by 5'RACE template switching that added a universal primer site and unique molecular identifiers. Priming for cDNA synthesis came from the TCR beta constant segment, and two successive PCR amplification steps followed. As for the original processing: Reads were demultiplexed and grouped by UMI with MIGEC, and clonotypes were assembled and quantified with MiTCR. To remove erroneous sequences, TCR cDNA sequences were retained only when supported by two or more reads. The tcR package was used for downstream repertoire analysis, and clonotypes were matched across fractions by CDR3 nucleotide sequence plus V segment. VDJmatch was used to annotate antigen specificity against VDJdb, with one amino acid substitution allowed in CDR3. TCRdb reprocessed the reads, reporting each CDR3 protein sequence once and no DNA. Here the V and J calls rest on TCRdb's processing, not on the authors' analysis. The sample has 300,000 to 450,000 distinct CDR3 sequences on record. The leading ten clones occupy over 4% of the sample.

This TCR was recovered from a man aged 18 to 69 in good health. Sequences were obtained from blood T cells: a sorted CD56 or NKG2C T cell subset, CD4+ or CD8+ T cells, or bulk PBMC T cells (not recorded which). The chain was built from TRBV29-1 and TRBJ1-1. CDR3 reads: CSVTIDNSEAFF.